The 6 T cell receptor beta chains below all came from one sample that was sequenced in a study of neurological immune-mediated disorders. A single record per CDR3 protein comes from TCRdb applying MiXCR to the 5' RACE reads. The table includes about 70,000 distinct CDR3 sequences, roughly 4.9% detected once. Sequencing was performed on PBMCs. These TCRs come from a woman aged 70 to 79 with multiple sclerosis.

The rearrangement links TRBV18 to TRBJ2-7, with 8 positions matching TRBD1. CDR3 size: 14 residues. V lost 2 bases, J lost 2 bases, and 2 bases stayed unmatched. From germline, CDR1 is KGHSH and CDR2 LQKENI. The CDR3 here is CASSPETGAYEQYF. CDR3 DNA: TGTGCCAGCTCACCAGAGACAGGGGCCTACGAGCAGTACTTC.

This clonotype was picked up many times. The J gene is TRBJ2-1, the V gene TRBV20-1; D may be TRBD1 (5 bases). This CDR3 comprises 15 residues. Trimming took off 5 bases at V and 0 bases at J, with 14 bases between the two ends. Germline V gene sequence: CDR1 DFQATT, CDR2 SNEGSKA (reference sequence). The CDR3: CSAATQESSYNEQFF. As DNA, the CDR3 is TGCAGTGCTGCGACACAGGAAAGCTCCTACAATGAGCAGTTCTTC.

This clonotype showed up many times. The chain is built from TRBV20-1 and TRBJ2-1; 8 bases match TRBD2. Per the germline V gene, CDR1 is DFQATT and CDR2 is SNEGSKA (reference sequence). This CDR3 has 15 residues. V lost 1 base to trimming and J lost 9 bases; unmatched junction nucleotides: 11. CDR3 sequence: CSARVGRALGGEQFF. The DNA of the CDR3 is TGCAGTGCTAGAGTCGGGAGGGCCCTCGGGGGTGAGCAGTTCTTC.

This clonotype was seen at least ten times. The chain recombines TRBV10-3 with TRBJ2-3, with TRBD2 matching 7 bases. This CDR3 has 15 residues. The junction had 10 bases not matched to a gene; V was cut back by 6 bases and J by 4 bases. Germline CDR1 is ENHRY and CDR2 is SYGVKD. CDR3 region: CAIRSASGRADTQYF. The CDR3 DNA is TGTGCCATCAGATCCGCTAGCGGAAGAGCAGATACGCAGTATTTT.

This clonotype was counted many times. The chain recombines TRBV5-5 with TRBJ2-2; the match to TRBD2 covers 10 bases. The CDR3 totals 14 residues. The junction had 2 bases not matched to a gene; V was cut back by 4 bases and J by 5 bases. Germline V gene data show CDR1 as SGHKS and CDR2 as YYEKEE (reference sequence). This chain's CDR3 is CASSPAGGTGELFF. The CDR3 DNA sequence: TGTGCCAGCAGCCCAGCGGGGGGGACCGGGGAGCTGTTTTTT.

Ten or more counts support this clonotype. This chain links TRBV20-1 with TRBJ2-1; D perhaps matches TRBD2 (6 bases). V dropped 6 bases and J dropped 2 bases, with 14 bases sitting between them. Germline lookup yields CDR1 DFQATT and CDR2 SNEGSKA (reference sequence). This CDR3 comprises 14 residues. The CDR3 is CSASAGTAYNEQFF. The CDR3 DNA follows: TGCAGTGCCTCCGCCGGGACTGCCTACAATGAGCAGTTCTTC.